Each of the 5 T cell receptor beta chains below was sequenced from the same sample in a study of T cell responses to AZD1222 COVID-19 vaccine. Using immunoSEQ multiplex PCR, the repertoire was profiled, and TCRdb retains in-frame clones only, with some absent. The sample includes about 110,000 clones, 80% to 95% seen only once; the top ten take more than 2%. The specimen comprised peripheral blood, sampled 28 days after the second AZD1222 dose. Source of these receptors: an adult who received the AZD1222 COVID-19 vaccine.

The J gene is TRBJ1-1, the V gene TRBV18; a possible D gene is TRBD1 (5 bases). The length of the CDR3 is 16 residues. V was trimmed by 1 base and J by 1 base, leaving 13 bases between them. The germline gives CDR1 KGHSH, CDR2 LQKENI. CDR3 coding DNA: TGTGCCAGCTCACCACAGGTACCGGGGGGGAACACTGAAGCTTTCTTT. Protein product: CASSPQVPGGNTEAFF.

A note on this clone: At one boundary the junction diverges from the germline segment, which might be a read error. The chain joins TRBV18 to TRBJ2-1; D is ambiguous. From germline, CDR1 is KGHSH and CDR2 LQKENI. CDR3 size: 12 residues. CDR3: CASSPSYHEQFF. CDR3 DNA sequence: TGTGCCAGCTCACCATCCTACCATGAGCAGTTCTTC.

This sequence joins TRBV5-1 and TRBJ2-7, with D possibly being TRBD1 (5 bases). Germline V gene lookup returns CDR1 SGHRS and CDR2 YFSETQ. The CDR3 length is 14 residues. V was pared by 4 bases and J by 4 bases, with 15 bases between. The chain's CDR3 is CASSPRTRQYEQYF. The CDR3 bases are TGCGCCAGCAGCCCCAGGACACGCCAATACGAGCAGTACTTC.

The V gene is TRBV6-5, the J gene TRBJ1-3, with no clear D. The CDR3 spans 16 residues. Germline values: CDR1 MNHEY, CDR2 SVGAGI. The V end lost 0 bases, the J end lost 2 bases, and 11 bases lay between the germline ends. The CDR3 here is CASSYSFNGAGNTIYF. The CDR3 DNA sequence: TGTGCCAGCAGTTACTCTTTTAACGGGGCTGGAAACACCATATATTTT.

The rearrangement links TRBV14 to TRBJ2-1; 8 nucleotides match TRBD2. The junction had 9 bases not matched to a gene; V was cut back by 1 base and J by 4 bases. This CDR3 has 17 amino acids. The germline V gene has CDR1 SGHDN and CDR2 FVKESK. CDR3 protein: CASSQASRASGYNEQFF. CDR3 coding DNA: TGTGCCAGCAGCCAAGCGTCCCGGGCTAGCGGGTACAATGAGCAGTTCTTC.